This TCR beta chain comes out of a study of shared clonotypes between healthy human individuals (dated by TCRdb to 2020 to 2022). As for the study more broadly: A few men and two women, aged 18 to 49 years, made up the cohort. For each donor, three plates each were used for CD4 naive and CD4 memory, two plates were used for CD8 naive, and one plate was used for CD8 memory. Different laboratories and diverse techniques were used to prepare libraries and sequence TCR repertoires, to increase sequencing depth and limit assay-specific biases. Between about 0.85 and 9.5 billion PBMCs per donor were obtained by leukapheresis. To estimate repertoire size and how much clonotypes are shared between individuals, the study performed deep sequencing of blood TCR repertoires from a handful of healthy adults.

Regarding this clone: The antigen it recognizes is unknown. The input lacks base qualities; no much larger clone sits a single base away.

Using the deep immunoSEQ assay, multiplex PCR amplified TCR CDR3 regions from genomic DNA. Extracted genomic DNA from each cell subset was spread evenly across all wells of several immunoSEQ 96-well plates, with each plate serving as a replicate. For sorted subsets, 150 to 250 ng of genomic DNA, equivalent to roughly 33,000 T cell genomes, went into each replicate PCR. Purified libraries were quantified with a Qubit 3.0 fluorometer, sized on a Bioanalyzer 2100, and re-quantified with the KAPA Library Quantification kit. Each immunoSEQ 96-well plate was sequenced on its own single-read 150-cycle Illumina NextSeq 550 flow cell. Under the source paper's analysis protocol: Because the immunoSEQ output included only junctional sequences and no quality scores, the filtering could not be the same as the filtering used for full-length reads. To assign V/J genes and CDR3, sequences were annotated using PyIR, a Python wrapper for IgBLAST v1.9, with IMGT germline references. Reads with weak V/J assignments (E-value above 1e-6), missing CDR3, stop codons, out-of-frame junctions, or ambiguous translated residues were removed. V3J clonotypes were defined as sequences sharing the same inferred V gene, J gene, and CDR3 amino acid sequence. To compute the percentage overlap between repertoires, the number of shared unique clonotypes was divided by the size of the smaller repertoire. Richness of each repertoire was evaluated using RTK rarefaction, the Chao1 estimator, and Recon v2.1 estimates of unobserved clonotypes. Generation probabilities were computed with OLGA for all TCRbeta clonotypes obtained by the gDNA method from a handful of donors. Drawn from immuneACCESS, this table holds only the in-frame rearrangements with V and J called that TCRdb kept. Clones are partly lost; checked studies trace under half to an unresolved V gene and leave the rest unexplained. That table furnishes V, J and clone size, whereas the DNA furnished D and trimming. The sample table holds 300,000 to 400,000 clones, of which about nine tenths were seen once. Jointly, the top ten make up around 15% of the sample.

The donors were healthy, HIV-negative adults with no recently reported acute infections or vaccinations. Every donor was a Caucasian adult residing in Nashville, Tennessee, USA. CD8 memory samples were composed of magnetically selected CD45RO+ cells combined with CCR7-negative CD45RA+ effector memory (TemRA) cells. After blood collection by leukapheresis, PBMCs were isolated using Ficoll-Histopaque density gradient centrifugation and then cryopreserved in the vapor phase of liquid nitrogen. Analytical flow cytometry was used to check the purity and quantity of each magnetically sorted T cell population. Each sorted fraction had its genomic DNA isolated and then quantified by UV absorbance on a Nanodrop 2000c. After removal of 4 bases from V and 3 bases from J, the junction retains 7 bases not matched to a gene. The CDR3 runs 15 residues from the cysteine to the phenylalanine. The read is trimmed to its CDR3 DNA, 45 bases read in frame from base 1. The germline V gene gives CDR1 as SGHTA and CDR2 as FQGNSA.

Overall study results and their limits: Sharing across a few donors was observed for approximately 5% of naive CD4, around 3.5% of naive CD8, about 2.5% of memory CD4, and roughly 0.4% of memory CD8 clonotypes. Estimated clonotype richness was generally larger for naive than for memory subsets. Compared with non-shared clonotypes, the clonotypes found in all four sorted-subset donors had higher generation probabilities. Only blood was sampled, and tissue TCR repertoires likely differ from those in blood. Based on pairwise subsampling, the degree of clonotype sharing among donors was expected to be affected by sequencing depth. The small number of donors limited the genetic and exposure-history diversity represented. Incomplete sequencing was indicated by rarefaction of sorted-subset datasets, despite the large sequencing depth.

The rearrangement combines TRBV7-2 with TRBJ2-7, and TRBD1 aligns with 9 junction nucleotides. The sequenced material came from memory CD8+ T cells sorted from blood. The cell subset or site label here, explained by the study, means: CD45RO+ cells pooled with CCR7-negative TemRA cells. The origin of this receptor is a man aged 18 to 29 in good health. The CDR3 region has the sequence CASSWPGQGFYEQYF. The nucleotides are TGTGCCAGCAGCTGGCCGGGACAGGGTTTCTACGAGCAGTACTTC.